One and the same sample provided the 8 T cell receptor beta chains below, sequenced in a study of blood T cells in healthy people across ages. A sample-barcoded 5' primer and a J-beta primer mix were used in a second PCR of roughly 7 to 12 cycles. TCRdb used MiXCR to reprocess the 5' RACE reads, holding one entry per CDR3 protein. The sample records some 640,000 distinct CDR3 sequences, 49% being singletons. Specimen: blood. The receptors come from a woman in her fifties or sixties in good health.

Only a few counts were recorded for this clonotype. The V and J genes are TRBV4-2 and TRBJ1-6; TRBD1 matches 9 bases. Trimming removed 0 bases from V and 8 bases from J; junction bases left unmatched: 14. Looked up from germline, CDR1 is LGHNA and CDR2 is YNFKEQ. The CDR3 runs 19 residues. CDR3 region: CASSQDSAGRGQGYSPLHF. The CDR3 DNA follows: TGTGCCAGCAGCCAAGATTCAGCCGGTCGCGGACAGGGGTATTCACCCCTCCACTTT.

CDR3: CASSYFLVAGGYEQYF. The CDR3, as DNA: TGTGCCAGCAGTTACTTCCTCGTAGCGGGGGGGTACGAGCAGTACTTC. This chain connects TRBV6-2 or TRBV6-3 to TRBJ2-7; 11 positions match TRBD2. Germline values: CDR1 MNHEY, CDR2 SVGEGT. This CDR3 contains 16 residues. After removal of 1 base from V and 4 bases from J, the junction contained 6 bases not matched to a gene.

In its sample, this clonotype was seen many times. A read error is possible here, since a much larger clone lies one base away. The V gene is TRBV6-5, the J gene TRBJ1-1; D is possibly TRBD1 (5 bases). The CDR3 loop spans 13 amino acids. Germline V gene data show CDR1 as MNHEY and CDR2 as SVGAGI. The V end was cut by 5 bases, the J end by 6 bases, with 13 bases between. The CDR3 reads CASSRNGGAEAFF. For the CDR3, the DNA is TGTGCCAGCAGTCGGAACGGGGGAGCTGAAGCTTTCTTT.

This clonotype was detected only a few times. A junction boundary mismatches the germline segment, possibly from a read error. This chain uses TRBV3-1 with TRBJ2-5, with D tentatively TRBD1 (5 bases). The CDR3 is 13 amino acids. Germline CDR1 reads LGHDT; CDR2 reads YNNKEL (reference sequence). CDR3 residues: CASSPTVQGTQYF. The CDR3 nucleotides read TGTGCCAGCAGCCCGACAGTCCAAGGGACCCAGTACTTC.

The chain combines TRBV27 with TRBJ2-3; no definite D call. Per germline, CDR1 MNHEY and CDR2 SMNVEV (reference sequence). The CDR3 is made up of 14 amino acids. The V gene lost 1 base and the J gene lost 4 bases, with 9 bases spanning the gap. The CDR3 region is CASSLLLGPDTQYF. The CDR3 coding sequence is TGTGCCAGCAGTTTATTATTGGGTCCAGATACGCAGTATTTT.

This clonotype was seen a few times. The CDR3 coding sequence is TGCAGTGCCGAGGCGGCGGGAGTAGGCTACGAGCAGTACTTC. This gives the protein CSAEAAGVGYEQYF. V and J are TRBV20-1 and TRBJ2-7; TRBD2 agrees at 7 bases. V was clipped by 6 bases and J by 3 bases; unmatched bases: 11. The CDR3 has 14 residues. Germline values: CDR1 DFQATT, CDR2 SNEGSKA (reference sequence).

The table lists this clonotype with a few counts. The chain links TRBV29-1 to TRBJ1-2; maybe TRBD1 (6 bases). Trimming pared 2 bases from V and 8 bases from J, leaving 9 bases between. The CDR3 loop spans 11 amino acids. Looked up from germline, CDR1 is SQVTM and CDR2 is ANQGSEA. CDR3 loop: CSVEQGWGYTF. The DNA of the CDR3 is TGCAGCGTTGAACAGGGGTGGGGCTACACCTTC.

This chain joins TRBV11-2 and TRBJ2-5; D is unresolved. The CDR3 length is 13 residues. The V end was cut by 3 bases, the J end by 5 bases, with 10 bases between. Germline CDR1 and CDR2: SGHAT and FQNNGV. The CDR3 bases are TGTGCCAGCAGCTTCATTTCTTTGGAGACCCAGTACTTC. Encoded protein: CASSFISLETQYF.